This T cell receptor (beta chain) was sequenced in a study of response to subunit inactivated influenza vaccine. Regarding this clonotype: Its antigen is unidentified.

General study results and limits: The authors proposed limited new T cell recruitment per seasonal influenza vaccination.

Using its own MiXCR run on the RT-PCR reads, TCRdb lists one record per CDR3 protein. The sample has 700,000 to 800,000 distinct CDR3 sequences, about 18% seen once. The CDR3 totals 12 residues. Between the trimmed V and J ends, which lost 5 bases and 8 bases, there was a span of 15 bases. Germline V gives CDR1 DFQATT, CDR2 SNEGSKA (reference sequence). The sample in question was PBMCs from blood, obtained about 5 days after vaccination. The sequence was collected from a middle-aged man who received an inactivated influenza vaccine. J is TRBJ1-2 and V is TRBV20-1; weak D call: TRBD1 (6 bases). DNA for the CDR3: TGCAGTGCTTGGGGGCCCTCTCGGGGCTACACCTTC. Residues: CSAWGPSRGYTF.